These T cell receptor beta chains were read from a single sample in a study of shared clonotypes between healthy human individuals. Assay used: immunoSEQ multiplex PCR; TCRdb lists only in-frame clones, some missing. Here the sample spans around 2.5 million clones, 90% to 95% being singletons. Sequencing input: naive CD4+ T cells from PBMCs. The receptors originated from a man between 18 and 35 years old in good health. Some clones in this sample may be carry-over from other donors' samples. Both conserved end residues are part of each CDR3. Size tells how often a clone was seen (once, few, many) or the class of an expanded clone, and some rows leave it out.

>.|TRBV9|TRBJ2-3
CASSVAGGGSTDTQYF
>.|TRBV5-1|TRBJ1-4
CASSFAPGQLNEKLFF
>.|TRBV5-1|TRBJ2-2
CASSQDRAVTGELFF
>.|TRBV5-6|TRBJ2-7
CASSPMGRVGEQYF
>.|TRBV29-1|TRBJ1-1
CSVEPQGAEAFF
>.|TRBV7-6|TRBJ2-1
CASSSTGRGSSYNEQFF
>.|TRBV5-4|TRBJ2-1
CASSFDFLSSYNEQFF
>once|TRBV5-8|TRBJ1-1
CASTRGMNTEAFF
>.|TRBV7-3|TRBJ2-7
CASSLRGGTPTNF
>.|TRBV19|TRBJ2-2
CASSNPGLHPGGELFF
>.|TRBV7-8|TRBJ1-1
CASSLGRSNTEAFF
>.|TRBV30|.
CAWTAGRPYEQYF
>.|TRBV7-3|TRBJ2-3
CASSLGTSGSTQYF
>.|TRBV5-1|TRBJ1-4
CASSLASRHNEKLFF
>.|TRBV27|TRBJ2-5
CASKGPAGSQETQYF
>.|TRBV28|TRBJ1-2
CASSLSGGGYGYTF
>.|TRBV7-8|TRBJ1-2
CASSLYDFRSWRDGYTF
>.|TRBV11-2|TRBJ2-5
CASSFNSRETQYF
>.|TRBV11-2|TRBJ2-7
CASSQGRGLAGGEQYF
>.|TRBV27|TRBJ2-1
CASSSLLSYNEQFF
>.|TRBV7-2|TRBJ2-1
CASSARTSFSDEQFF
>.|TRBV5-5|TRBJ2-7
CASSRGQVTYEQYF
>.|TRBV5-1|TRBJ2-7
CASSMGTYTYEQYF
>.|TRBV4-2|TRBJ2-5
CASSQNGLAGGETQYF
>.|TRBV7-3|TRBJ2-3
CASSRASTDTQYF
>.|TRBV6-1|TRBJ1-5
CASSDLGQGNQPQHF
>once|TRBV9|TRBJ2-1
CASSPSYNEQFF
>.|TRBV7-9|TRBJ2-7
CASSFGSRIRYEQYF
>.|TRBV5-4|TRBJ2-3
CASSPPGPKGDTQYF
>.|TRBV11-2|TRBJ1-2
CASSLRSGGDLGYTF
>once|TRBV6-1|TRBJ2-1
CASSPSRNEQFF
>.|TRBV20-1|TRBJ2-7
CSARVPGTEYF
>.|TRBV7-9|TRBJ2-1
CASSTGLSSYNEQFF
>.|TRBV27|TRBJ1-5
CASRGRGLNQPQHF
>.|TRBV28|TRBJ1-1
CASSLIPGQGAKAFF
>.|TRBV9|TRBJ1-2
CASSVGNYGYTF
>once|TRBV5-4|TRBJ1-2
CASSLAGTGFYGYTF
>.|TRBV30|TRBJ1-4
CAWAFAGWGEKLFF
>.|TRBV7-9|TRBJ1-2
CASRHGQRSNYGYTF
>.|TRBV27|TRBJ2-7
CASTPRDRTYEQYF
>.|TRBV5-1|TRBJ2-5
CASSAGGTGFAETQYF
>.|TRBV12-5|TRBJ2-1
CASGLGLAGGEQFF
>.|TRBV6-6|TRBJ2-1
CASSYSRDYQDNEQFF
>.|TRBV20-1|TRBJ2-3
CSARTSNTQYF